The present T cell receptor beta chain was sequenced within a study of shared clonotypes between healthy human individuals. Study in general: Three plates each covered CD4 naive and memory; CD8 naive two, CD8 memory one.

Sequenced by immunoSEQ multiplex PCR; TCRdb stores in-frame clones only, minus some. Among under 1,100,000 clones, about 76% were seen once, and the ten largest hold roughly 1.4%. Trimming shortened V by 3 bases and J by 6 bases, and 9 bases separated the two germline ends. Germline CDR1 is LNHDA and CDR2 is SQIVND (reference sequence). This CDR3 region has 13 residues. Points from the study as a whole: Clonotypes shared by all four donors outscored non-shared clonotypes in generation probability. It was expected that sequencing depth would affect clonotype sharing among donors. Enrolling few donors narrowed the genetic and exposure-history diversity that was represented.

This clone came up once. Its antigen is not identified. The gene calls are TRBV19 and TRBJ1-5; D ambiguous. Sequencing was done on a sample of memory CD4+ T cells sorted from blood. Noted subset: CD45RA-negative fraction. This sequence originates from a man between 18 and 35 years old in good health. The CDR3 reads CASSINTLQPQHF. In DNA, the CDR3 is TGTGCCAGTAGTATTAATACCCTTCAGCCCCAGCATTTT. Complete variable domain (other parts from reference TRBV19 and TRBJ1-5): DGGITQSPKYLFRKEGQNVTLSCEQNLNHDAMYWYRQDPGQGLRLIYYSQIVNDFQKGDIAEGYSVSREKKESFPLTVTSAQKNPTAFYLCASSINTLQPQHFGDGTRLSIL.